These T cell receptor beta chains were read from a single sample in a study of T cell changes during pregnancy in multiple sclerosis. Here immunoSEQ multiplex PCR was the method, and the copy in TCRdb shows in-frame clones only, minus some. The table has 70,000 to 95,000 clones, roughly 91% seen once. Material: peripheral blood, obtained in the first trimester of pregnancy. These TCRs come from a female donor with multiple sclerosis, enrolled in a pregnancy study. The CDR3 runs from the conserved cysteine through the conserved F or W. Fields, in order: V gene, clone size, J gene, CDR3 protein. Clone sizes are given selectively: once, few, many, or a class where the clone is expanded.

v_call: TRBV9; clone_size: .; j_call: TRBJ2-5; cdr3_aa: CASSVGWDWETQYF
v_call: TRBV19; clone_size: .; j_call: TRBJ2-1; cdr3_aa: CASSYRGEPSSSYNEQFF
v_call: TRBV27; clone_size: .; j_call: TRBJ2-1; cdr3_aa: CASGALWGEPYNEQFF
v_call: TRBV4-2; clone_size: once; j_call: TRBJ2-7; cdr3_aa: CASSRNRGGDYEQYF
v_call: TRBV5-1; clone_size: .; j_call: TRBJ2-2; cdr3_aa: CASSPGTTNTGELFF
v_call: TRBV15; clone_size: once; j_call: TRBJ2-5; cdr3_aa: CATSRAETQYF
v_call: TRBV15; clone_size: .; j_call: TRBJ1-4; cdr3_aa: CATSRGRQGAGEKLFF
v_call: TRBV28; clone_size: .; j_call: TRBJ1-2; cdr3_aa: CASSLPGTLGYTF
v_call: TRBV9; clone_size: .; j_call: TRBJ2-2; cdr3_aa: CASSDGLGKELFF
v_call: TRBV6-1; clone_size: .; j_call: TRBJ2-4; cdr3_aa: CASSEGFRGDDIQYF
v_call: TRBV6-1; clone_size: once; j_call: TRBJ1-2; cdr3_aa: CATLPPAGFYSYTF
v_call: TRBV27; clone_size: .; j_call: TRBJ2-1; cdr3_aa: CASRYLTGGVIYNEQFF
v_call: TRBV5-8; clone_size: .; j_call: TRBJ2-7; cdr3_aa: CASRSRGEQYF
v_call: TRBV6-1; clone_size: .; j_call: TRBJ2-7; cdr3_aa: CASTSLRTGTYEQYF
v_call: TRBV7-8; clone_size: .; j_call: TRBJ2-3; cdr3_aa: CASSTTPGGTDTQYF
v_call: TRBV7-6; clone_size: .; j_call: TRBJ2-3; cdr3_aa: CASSLEGTQYF
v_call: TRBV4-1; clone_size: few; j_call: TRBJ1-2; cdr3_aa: CASSQSTGAGGYTF